The 30 T cell receptor beta chains given below trace back to one sample, sequenced in a study of T cell responses to AZD1222 COVID-19 vaccine. Produced via immunoSEQ multiplex PCR; TCRdb's table is partial and in-frame only. Of 150,000 to 190,000 clones detected, over 70% appear once; the ten largest clones hold over 8%. The starting material was peripheral blood, obtained 28 days after the second AZD1222 dose. The receptors shown here come from an adult who received the AZD1222 COVID-19 vaccine.

The rearrangement links TRBV27 to TRBJ2-7; 9 bases match TRBD2. The CDR3 totals 15 residues. Germline-derived CDR1 and CDR2 are MNHEY and SMNVEV (reference sequence). The ends lost 1 base at V and 6 bases at J; junction bases unmatched: 7. The CDR3 region is CASSLLAGERGEQYF. In nucleotides, the CDR3 is TGTGCCAGCAGTTTATTAGCGGGAGAACGAGGCGAGCAGTACTTC.

The CDR3 region is CASSAQGVVYTEAFF. The CDR3 DNA is TGTGCCAGCAGCGCTCAGGGGGTTGTGTACACTGAAGCTTTCTTT. V is TRBV7-2 and J is TRBJ1-1; TRBD1 aligns across 7 bases. Germline V gene lookup returns CDR1 SGHTA and CDR2 FQGNSA. CDR3 length: 15 amino acids. With V trimmed by 5 bases and J by 3 bases, 9 bases remained unmatched.

The rearrangement links TRBV7-3 to TRBJ1-1; 9 bases agree with TRBD1. This CDR3 is 14 amino acids long. Trimming at V came to 4 bases and at J to 4 bases, leaving 4 bases not matched to a gene. In germline, CDR1 is SGHTA, CDR2 FQGTGA. The CDR3 sequence: CASSSQGAGTEAFF. The CDR3 bases are TGTGCCAGCAGCTCACAGGGGGCTGGCACTGAAGCTTTCTTT. The full variable domain, its missing parts supplied by reference TRBV7-3 and TRBJ1-1, is GAGVSQTPSNKVTEKGKYVELRCDPISGHTALYWYRQSLGQGPEFLIYFQGTGAADDSGLPNDRFFAVRPEGSVSTLKIQRTERGDSAVYLCASSSQGAGTEAFFGQGTRLTVV.

The V call is TRBV5-8, the J call TRBJ2-4; 8 positions match TRBD2. Trimming at V came to 3 bases and at J to 5 bases, leaving 13 bases not matched to a gene. The CDR3 is 17 residues long. Per germline, CDR1 SGHTS and CDR2 YDEGEE. CDR3 amino acids: CASSWGWSGSPQNIQYF. CDR3 nucleotide sequence: TGTGCCAGCAGCTGGGGGTGGAGCGGGAGCCCCCAAAACATTCAGTACTTC. The whole variable domain, filled in from reference TRBV5-8 and TRBJ2-4, reads EAGVTQSPTHLIKTRGQQATLRCSPISGHTSVYWYQQALGLGLQFLLWYDEGEERNRGNFPPRFSGRQFPNYSSELNVNALELEDSALYLCASSWGWSGSPQNIQYFGAGTRLSVL.

This chain uses TRBV19 with TRBJ1-5; D gene unclear. Per the germline V gene, CDR1 is LNHDA and CDR2 is SQIVND (reference sequence). Trimming stripped 3 bases from V and 2 bases from J, with 14 bases between. CDR3 length: 16 residues. CDR3: CASSILGMGGNQPQHF. The CDR3 coding sequence is TGTGCCAGTAGTATTTTAGGGATGGGCGGCAATCAGCCCCAGCATTTT. The full variable domain, with the rest looked up from reference TRBV19 and TRBJ1-5, is DGGITQSPKYLFRKEGQNVTLSCEQNLNHDAMYWYRQDPGQGLRLIYYSQIVNDFQKGDIAEGYSVSREKKESFPLTVTSAQKNPTAFYLCASSILGMGGNQPQHFGDGTRLSIL.

In DNA form, the CDR3 reads TGTGCCAGCAGCTCAGCGGGGGCTGGTACCGGGGAGCTGTTTTTT. This translates into CASSSAGAGTGELFF. This rearrangement joins TRBV3-1 (or the pseudogene TRBV3-2) to TRBJ2-2, with 8 bases fitting TRBD2. CDR3 length equals 15 residues. Trimming took 5 bases from V and 5 from J; bases not matched to a gene: 7. Germline V gene sequence: CDR1 LGHDT, CDR2 YNNKEL (reference sequence).

This chain links TRBV12-3 or TRBV12-4 with TRBJ2-2; D remains unclear. This CDR3 contains 12 residues. V was pared by 10 bases and J by 8 bases, with 14 bases between. CDR3 bases: TGTGCCACCGGCCCAAAGTTAGGGGAGCTGTTTTTT. It codes for CATGPKLGELFF.

The chain couples TRBV29-1 to TRBJ1-5, with TRBD1 matching over 7 bases. V shed 6 bases and J 0 bases; nucleotides not matched to a gene: 5. Germline CDR1 and CDR2: SQVTM and ANQGSEA. The CDR3 runs to 14 residues. The DNA of the CDR3 is TGCAGCGTAAAGAACAGGGGTAGCAATCAGCCCCAGCATTTT. This translates into CSVKNRGSNQPQHF.

The chain is built from TRBV12-3 or TRBV12-4 and TRBJ2-7, with D unclear. This CDR3 contains 11 residues. Between the trimmed V and J ends, which lost 5 bases and 3 bases, there was a span of 5 bases. DNA for the CDR3: TGTGCCAGCAGTATCTACTACGAGCAGTACTTC. Protein sequence: CASSIYYEQYF.

The chain combines TRBV6-2 or TRBV6-3 with TRBJ1-1, with D possibly being TRBD1 (5 bases). CDR3 size: 14 residues. In germline, CDR1 is MNHEY, CDR2 SVGEGT. V was pared by 5 bases and J by 5 bases, with 15 bases between. The CDR3, as DNA: TGTGCCAGCAGTGATTCTCCCCGGGGGACTGAAGCTTTCTTT. Protein product: CASSDSPRGTEAFF.

The chain employs TRBV7-2 and TRBJ2-2; 9 positions agree with TRBD2. Looked up from germline, CDR1 is SGHTA and CDR2 is FQGNSA. Losses at the gene ends were 5 bases for V and 6 bases for J; bases not matched to a gene: 7. The CDR3 contains 15 residues. The DNA of the CDR3 is TGTGCCAGCAGCCTGGGACTAGCCGGCGCCGGGGAGCTGTTTTTT. Its protein product is CASSLGLAGAGELFF. Looking up the rest from reference TRBV7-2 and TRBJ2-2 gives the full variable domain: GAGVSQSPSNKVTEKGKDVELRCDPISGHTALYWYRQSLGQGLEFLIYFQGNSAPDKSGLPSDRFSAERTGGSVSTLTIQRTQQEDSAVYLCASSLGLAGAGELFFGEGSRLTVL.

This chain joins TRBV6-5 and TRBJ2-5, with 7 positions matching TRBD1. CDR1 is MNHEY, CDR2 SVGAGI, per germline. V shed 6 bases, J shed 5 bases, and the junction held 9 bases outside the gene matches. This CDR3 has 14 amino acids. This CDR3 is CASSPGQPRETQYF. Written as DNA, the CDR3 is TGTGCCAGCAGCCCGGGACAGCCGAGGGAGACCCAGTACTTC.

V usage is TRBV10-3 and J usage is TRBJ2-1; 9 nucleotides align to TRBD2. This CDR3 is 17 amino acids long. Germline V CDR1 and CDR2: ENHRY, SYGVKD. Losses at the gene ends were 4 bases for V and 6 bases for J; bases not matched to a gene: 13. The CDR3 DNA is TGTGCCATCAGTGTGGGCGGGAGGGCCCTGGGTAGCAATGAGCAGTTCTTC. Its translation: CAISVGGRALGSNEQFF.

The rearrangement uses TRBV19 and TRBJ1-5, with D unresolved. The CDR3 loop spans 15 amino acids. Germline CDR1 is LNHDA and CDR2 is SQIVND (reference sequence). Trimming left V 2 bases short and J 0 bases short, with 8 bases between. DNA of the CDR3: TGTGCCAGTAGTATAAATAGTTATAGCAATCAGCCCCAGCATTTT. Protein product: CASSINSYSNQPQHF.

Only a few counts were recorded for this clone. The rearrangement joins TRBV5-4 to TRBJ2-7; TRBD1 might be the D (5 bases). Trimming left V 3 bases short and J 0 bases short, with 10 bases between. There are 14 residues in the CDR3. Germline values: CDR1 SGHNT, CDR2 YYREEE (reference sequence). The chain's CDR3 is CASSSDTFSYEQYF. CDR3 DNA sequence: TGTGCCAGCAGCTCGGACACTTTCTCCTACGAGCAGTACTTC.

CDR3 protein: CASSLGLAGAQETQYF. The CDR3 bases are TGTGCCAGCAGCCTAGGACTAGCGGGAGCCCAAGAGACCCAGTACTTC. V is TRBV7-3 and J is TRBJ2-5, with TRBD2 matching over 13 bases. The J segment lost 1 base and the V segment lost 5 bases, leaving 4 bases of the junction unmatched. The length of the CDR3 is 16 residues. CDR1 SGHTA and CDR2 FQGTGA come from the germline V gene.

The genes are TRBV10-3 and TRBJ1-2; D unclear. V lost 3 bases to trimming and J lost 3 bases, with 14 bases between them. Germline CDR1 ENHRY, CDR2 SYGVKD. This CDR3 spans 15 amino acids. The DNA of the CDR3 is TGTGCCATCAGTGACGGTGGTAGGCTAGACTATGGCTACACCTTC. It codes for CAISDGGRLDYGYTF.

The chain is built from TRBV11-2 and TRBJ2-1, with unresolved D. CDR3 length: 14 residues. Per the germline V gene, CDR1 is SGHAT and CDR2 is FQNNGV. V was clipped by 5 bases and J by 2 bases, with 10 bases between them. The CDR3 sequence: CASSPGRPYNEQFF. DNA of the CDR3: TGTGCCAGCAGCCCCGGACGCCCCTACAATGAGCAGTTCTTC.

V and J are TRBV29-1 and TRBJ1-2, with 9 positions matching TRBD1. Germline-derived CDR1 and CDR2 are SQVTM and ANQGSEA. With 0 bases clipped from V and 7 bases from J, the junction kept 3 bases outside the gene matches. The CDR3 is 13 amino acids. CDR3 sequence (DNA): TGCAGCGTTGAAGATGAGGGACAGGGTGGCTACACCTTC. Translating gives CSVEDEGQGGYTF.

This clone was seen a single time. The chain joins TRBV7-6 to TRBJ2-5, with D perhaps being TRBD1 or TRBD2 (6 bases each). V gave up 0 bases and J gave up 5 bases, with 13 bases separating them. Germline V CDR1 and CDR2: SGHVS, FNYEAQ. The CDR3 extends over 15 amino acids. The CDR3 region is CASSLALGGGETQYF. The CDR3, as DNA: TGTGCCAGCAGCTTAGCCTTGGGGGGCGGGGAGACCCAGTACTTC.

The rearrangement joins TRBV15 to TRBJ2-2; TRBD2 is a possible D gene (6 bases). This CDR3 comprises 18 residues. The germline V gene encodes CDR1 LNHNV and CDR2 YYDKDF (reference sequence). V gave up 0 bases and J gave up 2 bases, with 16 bases separating them. The CDR3 DNA is TGTGCCACCAGCAGAGATGCTAGTAGCGGCCTTAACACCGGGGAGCTGTTTTTT. Encoded protein: CATSRDASSGLNTGELFF. Using reference TRBV15 and TRBJ2-2 for the parts outside the CDR3, the full variable domain is DAMVIQNPRYQVTQFGKPVTLSCSQTLNHNVMYWYQQKSSQAPKLLFHYYDKDFNNEADTPDNFQSRRPNTSFCFLDIRSPGLGDTAMYLCATSRDASSGLNTGELFFGEGSRLTVL.

The rearrangement uses TRBV28 and TRBJ1-4; D is possibly TRBD1 (5 bases). Germline CDR1 MDHEN, CDR2 SYDVKM. This CDR3 contains 14 residues. V was trimmed by 2 bases and J by 6 bases, leaving 10 bases between them. The DNA for the CDR3 is TGTGCCAGCAGTTTAGGGGGGAAGGATGAAAAACTGTTTTTT. Its protein is CASSLGGKDEKLFF.

This clone has a handful of counts. The J gene is TRBJ1-5, the V gene TRBV2; 7 bases are a match to TRBD1. The J segment lost 0 bases and the V segment lost 6 bases, leaving 5 bases of the junction unmatched. The CDR3 runs 15 residues. Looked up from germline, CDR1 is SNHLY and CDR2 is FYNNEI. The CDR3 protein is CASRGQPISNQPQHF. CDR3 coding DNA: TGTGCCAGCAGGGGACAGCCGATTAGCAATCAGCCCCAGCATTTT.

This sequence joins TRBV12-3 or TRBV12-4 and TRBJ2-1; D gene unclear. V lost 2 bases to trimming and J lost 10 bases, with 12 bases between them. The CDR3 extends over 13 amino acids. CDR3: CASSLNGFGEQFF. DNA of the CDR3: TGTGCCAGCAGTTTAAACGGATTCGGGGAGCAGTTCTTC.

The chain joins TRBV6-6 to TRBJ1-2; unclear D gene. Per the germline V gene, CDR1 is MNHNY and CDR2 is SVGAGI (reference sequence). V was cut by 2 bases and J by 6 bases, with 13 bases left in between. CDR3 length: 14 amino acids. CDR3 bases: TGTGCCAGCAGTTACGTCTCAGGACGTAATGGCTACACCTTC. Translation gives CASSYVSGRNGYTF.

This clone was observed once. The CDR3 DNA reads TGTGCCAGCAGTACTCTAGCGGGCCTGAACACCGGGGAGCTGTTTTTT. Translation gives CASSTLAGLNTGELFF. V gene TRBV6-2 or TRBV6-3 combines with J gene TRBJ2-2; TRBD2 agrees at 8 bases. The CDR3 sequence is 16 residues long. Germline assignment: CDR1 MNHEY and CDR2 SVGEGT. V trimming: 5 bases; J trimming: 1 base; junction bases outside the gene matches: 6.

The gene calls are TRBV7-9 and TRBJ2-1; D might be TRBD2 (5 bases). Trimming pared 3 bases from V and 4 bases from J, leaving 13 bases between. CDR1 is SEHNR, CDR2 FQNEAQ, per germline (reference sequence). The CDR3 covers 15 residues. The CDR3 is CASSFMTGTYNEQFF. The CDR3 nucleotides read TGTGCCAGCAGCTTTATGACGGGAACGTACAATGAGCAGTTCTTC.

This chain links TRBV6-5 with TRBJ2-7; the D gene could be TRBD1 or TRBD2 (5 bases each). This CDR3 region has 13 residues. V lost 6 bases and J lost 0, with 9 bases in between. Germline CDR1 MNHEY, CDR2 SVGAGI. The CDR3 DNA follows: TGTGCCAGCAGGGCAGGGAGCTCCTACGAGCAGTACTTC. Encoded protein: CASRAGSSYEQYF.

The chain links TRBV20-1 to TRBJ1-1, with 7 nucleotides matching TRBD1. This CDR3 comprises 12 residues. Germline values: CDR1 DFQATT, CDR2 SNEGSKA (reference sequence). Trimming removed 3 bases from V and 6 bases from J; junction bases left unmatched: 4. This CDR3 reads CSASEGGSEAFF. CDR3 bases: TGCAGTGCTAGTGAAGGGGGCTCTGAAGCTTTCTTT.

This clone was recorded once. V usage is TRBV14 and J usage is TRBJ1-1; possible D gene TRBD1, 5 bases. This CDR3 contains 14 residues. Germline CDR1 and CDR2: SGHDN and FVKESK. Trimming removed 3 bases from V and 0 bases from J, with 8 bases in between. The CDR3 bases are TGTGCCAGCAGCCATCGACAGCTGAACACTGAAGCTTTCTTT. Amino acids: CASSHRQLNTEAFF.